Listed below are T cell receptor beta chains from one sample, sequenced in a study of T cell responses to AZD1222 COVID-19 vaccine. Profiled with immunoSEQ multiplex PCR; TCRdb holds only in-frame clones, not every one. The table lists over 120,000 clones, with approximately 2% in the top ten. The specimen was peripheral blood. The receptor source for this set is an adult in good health. Both conserved end residues are part of each CDR3. A D gene is named only where the DNA matches it firmly.

j_call d_call v_call cdr3_nt cdr3_aa
TRBJ1-5 - TRBV4-2 TGTGCCAGCAGCCCAGGGGAACAGAAGGATCAGCCCCAGCATTTT CASSPGEQKDQPQHF
TRBJ1-1 - TRBV18 TGTGCCAGCTCACCAATCTTGGCAAGCATGAACACTGAAGCTTTCTTT CASSPILASMNTEAFF
TRBJ1-2 - TRBV2 TGTGCCAGCAGTGTGGACAGCTCTTATGGCTACACCTTC CASSVDSSYGYTF
TRBJ1-1 - TRBV6-5 TGTGCCAGCAGTTATGGGGATTTGGCTGAAGCTTTCTTT CASSYGDLAEAFF
TRBJ1-1 - TRBV6-5 TGTGCCAGCAGCCCCCAGGGCGTGAACACTGAAGCTTTCTTT CASSPQGVNTEAFF
TRBJ2-1 - TRBV29-1 TGCAGCGTTGTAGGGGGGGCGTCCTACAATGAGCAGTTCTTC CSVVGGASYNEQFF
TRBJ1-1 - TRBV10-1 TGCGCCAGCAGTGAGTCTACAGGTAGGGGCACTGAAGCTTTCTTT CASSESTGRGTEAFF
TRBJ1-2 TRBD1 TRBV27 TGTGCCAGCAGTCCGGGGACAGGACCCTACTATGGCTACACCTTC CASSPGTGPYYGYTF
TRBJ2-7 TRBD1 TRBV29-1 TGCAGCGTTGGGGGACAGGGATACGAGCAGTACTTC CSVGGQGYEQYF
TRBJ2-2 - TRBV21-1 TGTGCCACTCAGGGGACAGGGGGCGAGCCCGGGGAGCTGTTTTTT CATQGTGGEPGELFF
TRBJ2-3 - TRBV5-1 TGCGCCAGCAGCTTGGGGGCCCCGGGCGATACGGATACGCAGTATTTT CASSLGAPGDTDTQYF
TRBJ1-2 - TRBV21-1 TGTGCCAGCAGCAAAGGGGCAGGGTCCAACTATGGCTACACCTTC CASSKGAGSNYGYTF
TRBJ1-2 TRBD1 TRBV19 TGTGCCAGTAGTATGGGGAACAGGGGGCCGGACTATGGCTACACCTTC CASSMGNRGPDYGYTF
TRBJ1-1 - TRBV18 TGTGCCAGCTCACCGTCGCAAAGGAACACTGAAGCTTTCTTT CASSPSQRNTEAFF
TRBJ1-3 - TRBV30 TGTGCCTGGAACCTGTTTGGGACGGGGTTCGGAAACACCATATATTTT CAWNLFGTGFGNTIYF
TRBJ1-5 - TRBV6-2/TRBV6-3 TGTGCCAGCAGCCACCACGGGAGGGTGGGGAATCAGCCCCAGCATTTT CASSHHGRVGNQPQHF
TRBJ1-2 - TRBV18 TGTGCCAGCTCCGCCCTCCGGGACACCGCTAACTATGGCTACACCTTC CASSALRDTANYGYTF
TRBJ1-2 TRBD1 TRBV5-6 TGTGCCAGCAGCTTGGTAGGGGGCGAATATGGCTACACCTTC CASSLVGGEYGYTF